The 30 T cell receptor beta chains given below trace back to one sample, sequenced in a study of T-cell memory formation after mild COVID-19. TCRdb independently ran MiXCR on the 5' RACE reads; one entry per CDR3 protein. The table has fewer than 350,000 distinct CDR3 sequences, about a sixth seen once. The sequencing sample was made of PBMCs or a T cell subset sorted from them (not recorded which). The receptors were sampled from a man between 18 and 29 years old who had mild COVID-19 (a few samples of this study predate the infection). Cell type and time point are not known.

The rearrangement links TRBV19 to TRBJ2-5; the match to TRBD1 covers 7 bases. Germline V gene data show CDR1 as LNHDA and CDR2 as SQIVND (reference sequence). V trimming: 4 bases; J trimming: 5 bases; junction bases outside the gene matches: 7. This CDR3 comprises 14 residues. CDR3 in amino acids: CASSNLGQRETQYF. The CDR3 DNA is TGTGCCAGTAGTAATCTGGGACAGAGGGAGACCCAGTACTTC.

This clonotype was seen at least ten times. The chain couples TRBV20-1 to TRBJ2-1; 9 bases align to TRBD1. Germline V gene sequence: CDR1 DFQATT, CDR2 SNEGSKA (reference sequence). The CDR3 extends over 13 amino acids. V dropped 5 bases and J dropped 7; count of bases not matched to a gene: 6. This CDR3 is CSAPGTGINEQFF. CDR3 sequence (DNA): TGCAGTGCTCCCGGGACAGGGATTAATGAGCAGTTCTTC.

The chain links TRBV6-2 or TRBV6-3 to TRBJ2-6, with unresolved D. Germline V lookup: CDR1 MNHEY, CDR2 SVGEGT. The ends were cut back, 3 bases at V and 0 bases at J, with 12 bases in the middle. The CDR3 spans 17 residues. The CDR3 loop is CASSYGHADSGANVLTF. Written as DNA, the CDR3 is TGTGCCAGCAGTTATGGGCACGCCGACTCTGGGGCCAACGTCCTGACTTTC.

This clonotype was seen a handful of times. The rearrangement links TRBV12-3 or TRBV12-4 to TRBJ1-2; tentatively, D is TRBD1 (6 bases). The V end lost 3 bases, the J end lost 6 bases, and 11 bases lay between the germline ends. The CDR3 is made up of 13 amino acids. In nucleotides, the CDR3 is TGTGCCAGCAGTTTCACGGGGGCAAATGGCTACACCTTC. Translated: CASSFTGANGYTF.

V gene TRBV6-2 or TRBV6-3 combines with J gene TRBJ1-2, with D tentatively TRBD1 (6 bases). V dropped 8 bases and J dropped 5 bases, with 21 bases sitting between them. The CDR3 is made up of 15 amino acids. The germline V gene has CDR1 MNHEY and CDR2 SVGEGT. CDR3 amino acids: CASGFHKQGLYGYTF. The CDR3 DNA is TGTGCCAGCGGTTTTCACAAACAGGGTCTGTATGGCTACACCTTC.

This clonotype came up a few times. The chain employs TRBV20-1 and TRBJ2-7, with 7 bases fitting TRBD1. With V trimmed by 7 bases and J by 2 bases, 5 bases remained unmatched. The germline V gene encodes CDR1 DFQATT and CDR2 SNEGSKA (reference sequence). This CDR3 spans 12 amino acids. In nucleotides, the CDR3 is TGCAGTGTACAGCAGGGGGCCTACGAGCAGTACTTC. Translation: CSVQQGAYEQYF.

The table lists this clonotype with a few counts. The rearrangement links TRBV7-6 to TRBJ2-7, with 8 positions matching TRBD2. This CDR3 region has 15 residues. V shed 0 bases and J 2 bases; nucleotides not matched to a gene: 3. Per germline, CDR1 SGHVS and CDR2 FNYEAQ. The CDR3 region is CASSLARGGPYEQYV. Written as DNA, the CDR3 is TGTGCCAGCAGCTTAGCACGGGGGGGCCCCTACGAGCAGTACGTC.

This clonotype has ten or more counts. The gene calls are TRBV12-3 or TRBV12-4 and TRBJ2-5, with D unresolved. Trimming shortened V by 6 bases and J by 3 bases, and 11 bases separated the two germline ends. This CDR3 has 13 residues. The CDR3 loop reads CASSYSDKETQYF. CDR3 sequence (DNA): TGTGCCAGCAGCTATAGTGACAAAGAGACCCAGTACTTC.

The gene calls are TRBV5-1 and TRBJ2-7, with TRBD1 identical over 7 bases. Germline assignment: CDR1 SGHRS and CDR2 YFSETQ. V lost 4 bases, J lost 4 bases, and 8 bases stayed unmatched. The CDR3 is made up of 14 amino acids. The CDR3 sequence is CASSKPGQTYEQYF. CDR3 bases: TGCGCCAGCAGCAAACCGGGACAGACTTACGAGCAGTACTTC.

This clonotype was counted ten times or more. This chain links TRBV3-1 with TRBJ2-4; a possible D gene is TRBD1 (6 bases). The CDR3 is 15 residues long. V was shortened by 4 bases and J by 0 bases, with 10 bases between the two germline ends. The germline V gene encodes CDR1 LGHDT and CDR2 YNNKEL (reference sequence). The CDR3 DNA reads as TGTGCCAGCAGCCTCGGGACATTAGCCAAAAACATTCAGTACTTC. Translating it yields CASSLGTLAKNIQYF.

This clonotype was seen a few times. This chain connects TRBV29-1 to TRBJ1-3, with D unclear. The V gene lost 1 base and the J gene lost 3 bases, with 7 bases spanning the gap. CDR1 SQVTM and CDR2 ANQGSEA come from the germline V gene. The CDR3 covers 13 residues. CDR3 protein: CSVEGPGGNTIYF. The CDR3 nucleotides are TGCAGCGTTGAAGGTCCAGGTGGAAACACCATATATTTT. Filled out from reference TRBV29-1 and TRBJ1-3, the complete variable domain reads SAVISQKPSRDICQRGTSLTIQCQVDSQVTMMFWYRQQPGQSLTLIATANQGSEATYESGFVIDKFPISRPNLTFSTLTVSNMSPEDSSIYLCSVEGPGGNTIYFGEGSWLTVV.

This clonotype was detected only a few times. The chain joins TRBV5-6 to TRBJ1-2; no clear D gene. Germline CDR1 and CDR2: SGHDT and YYEEEE. The V end was cut by 6 bases, the J end by 6 bases, with 12 bases between. The CDR3 contains 12 residues. Here the CDR3 DNA reads TGTGCCAGCACCTTCCGTGGGGATGGCTACACCTTC. Translated: CASTFRGDGYTF.

This clonotype was counted a few times. The gene calls are TRBV14 and TRBJ2-1, with D possibly called TRBD1 or TRBD2 (5 bases each). Germline V gene sequence: CDR1 SGHDN, CDR2 FVKESK. This CDR3 has 15 residues. Trimming stripped 2 bases from V and 4 bases from J, with 12 bases between. The CDR3 loop is CASSQYGARYNEQFF. The CDR3 DNA is TGTGCCAGCAGCCAATACGGGGCTAGATACAATGAGCAGTTCTTC.

The chain is built from TRBV15 and TRBJ2-5; 8 bases agree with TRBD1. The CDR3 runs to 14 residues. Germline lookup yields CDR1 LNHNV and CDR2 YYDKDF (reference sequence). The junction had 8 bases not matched to a gene; V was cut back by 6 bases and J by 5 bases. CDR3 nucleotide sequence: TGTGCCACCAGTCCGTCAGGGGGCCGGGAGACCCAGTACTTC. Protein sequence: CATSPSGGRETQYF.

This clonotype was observed a few times. The V and J genes are TRBV4-3 and TRBJ2-7, with D perhaps TRBD1 (5 bases). The length of the CDR3 is 12 residues. V lost 1 base and J 12 bases, leaving 13 bases between the germline ends. CDR1 is LGHNA, CDR2 YSLEER, per germline. CDR3 coding DNA: TGCGCCAGCAGCCAAGCGTCAGGGTTTTCGTACGTC. This gives the protein CASSQASGFSYV.

The chain links TRBV7-6 to TRBJ1-1, with a weak D call TRBD1 (5 bases). Per germline, CDR1 SGHVS and CDR2 FNYEAQ. V was cut by 5 bases and J by 7 bases, with 14 bases left in between. CDR3 size: 13 residues. The CDR3 protein is CASSPNRFLEAFF. CDR3 in DNA: TGTGCCAGCAGCCCCAACAGGTTCCTTGAAGCTTTCTTT. Complete variable domain (other parts from reference TRBV7-6 and TRBJ1-1): GAGVSQSPRYKVTKRGQDVALRCDPISGHVSLYWYRQALGQGPEFLTYFNYEAQQDKSGLPNDRFSAERPEGSISTLTIQRTEQRDSAMYRCASSPNRFLEAFFGQGTRLTVV.

The table lists this clonotype with a few counts. The chain has TRBV2 and TRBJ2-5, with D perhaps TRBD1 (6 bases). Per the germline V gene, CDR1 is SNHLY and CDR2 is FYNNEI. V shed 9 bases and J shed 4 bases, with 18 bases lying between them. The length of the CDR3 is 14 residues. CDR3 loop: CARGRSTGSETQYF. For the CDR3, the DNA is TGTGCCAGGGGAAGATCGACAGGATCAGAGACCCAGTACTTC.

This clonotype was picked up a small number of times. The V and J genes are TRBV24-1 and TRBJ2-3; 9 bases fit TRBD2. This CDR3 has 15 amino acids. Germline V gives CDR1 KGHDR, CDR2 SFDVKD. V lost 11 bases to trimming and J lost 5 bases; unmatched junction nucleotides: 13. The CDR3 protein is CAIAGAGGPGDTQYF. The CDR3 DNA reads as TGTGCCATCGCTGGGGCGGGGGGGCCTGGAGATACGCAGTATTTT.

This clonotype has at least ten counts. The genes are TRBV5-1 and TRBJ1-2; TRBD1 matches 8 bases. This CDR3 contains 13 residues. Germline V gene sequence: CDR1 SGHRS, CDR2 YFSETQ. The trim removed 5 bases at V and 8 bases at J, leaving 8 bases unmatched. The CDR3 loop reads CASSRGQGLGYTF. As DNA, the CDR3 is TGCGCCAGCAGTCGTGGACAGGGTTTGGGCTACACCTTC. Together with reference TRBV5-1 and TRBJ1-2, the CDR3 gives the full variable domain: KAGVTQTPRYLIKTRGQQVTLSCSPISGHRSVSWYQQTPGQGLQFLFEYFSETQRNKGNFPGRFSGRQFSNSRSEMNVSTLELGDSALYLCASSRGQGLGYTFGSGTRLTVV.

At least ten counts were recorded for this clonotype. V usage is TRBV6-5 and J usage is TRBJ1-6; D is undetermined. The length of the CDR3 is 12 residues. Trimming pared 2 bases from V and 6 bases from J, leaving 2 bases between. Germline V gene lookup returns CDR1 MNHEY and CDR2 SVGAGI. The CDR3 reads CASSYRNSPLHF. The CDR3 DNA reads TGTGCCAGCAGTTACCGTAATTCACCCCTCCACTTT.

The chain recombines TRBV2 with TRBJ1-2; D ambiguous. V was pared by 0 bases and J by 1 base, with 9 bases between. The CDR3 contains 15 residues. The V gene's germline CDR1 is SNHLY and CDR2 FYNNEI. The CDR3 DNA is TGTGCCAGCAGTGAAGCGCTGCGGGTTAACTATGGCTACACCTTC. It yields the protein CASSEALRVNYGYTF.

The table lists this clonotype with many counts. The V gene is TRBV9, the J gene TRBJ2-2, with unresolved D. This CDR3 has 15 residues. Trimming left V 0 bases short and J 4 bases short, with 10 bases between. CDR1 is SGDLS, CDR2 YYNGEE, per germline. This chain's CDR3 is CASSVAGSITGELFF. CDR3 sequence (DNA): TGTGCCAGCAGCGTAGCCGGCAGTATCACCGGGGAGCTGTTTTTT.

This clonotype showed up just a few times. The chain employs TRBV7-8 and TRBJ1-3; no firm D call. The CDR3 length is 14 residues. V was cut by 2 bases and J by 10 bases, with 15 bases left in between. Germline CDR1 SGHVS, CDR2 FQNEAQ. CDR3 sequence (DNA): TGTGCCAGCAGCTTAACTCCCCCCGCGGGGACCATATATTTT. This encodes CASSLTPPAGTIYF.

The chain is built from TRBV7-2 and TRBJ1-2; no firm D call. Germline V gene data show CDR1 as SGHTA and CDR2 as FQGNSA. The CDR3 loop spans 12 amino acids. Trimming removed 0 bases at V and 6 bases at J, with 5 bases between. CDR3 DNA: TGTGCCAGCAGCTTAGCAGGGAATGGCTACACCTTC. This gives the protein CASSLAGNGYTF.

This rearrangement joins TRBV9 to TRBJ2-5, with a possible D match to TRBD2 (6 bases). There are 18 residues in the CDR3. Trimming stripped 0 bases from V and 1 base from J, with 19 bases between. Germline CDR1 and CDR2: SGDLS and YYNGEE. The CDR3 loop reads CASSVAEGGLTGQETQYF. Here the CDR3 DNA reads TGTGCCAGCAGCGTAGCGGAGGGAGGACTAACAGGCCAAGAGACCCAGTACTTC.

The chain's CDR3 is CASRRVGETEAFF. The CDR3, as DNA: TGTGCCAGCAGAAGGGTTGGGGAAACTGAAGCTTTCTTT. V gene TRBV2 combines with J gene TRBJ1-1; D ambiguous. Deletions cut 6 bases from V and 5 bases from J, with 13 bases between. Germline V gene data show CDR1 as SNHLY and CDR2 as FYNNEI. The CDR3 runs to 13 residues. Variable domain in full (rest from reference TRBV2 and TRBJ1-1): EPEVTQTPSHQVTQMGQEVILRCVPISNHLYFYWYRQILGQKVEFLVSFYNNEISEKSEIFDDQFSVERPDGSNFTLKIRSTKLEDSAMYFCASRRVGETEAFFGQGTRLTVV.

The rearrangement uses TRBV11-2 and TRBJ2-1; 9 bases match TRBD1. Per germline, CDR1 SGHAT and CDR2 FQNNGV. The CDR3 consists of 14 residues. With 4 bases clipped from V and 8 bases from J, the junction kept 6 bases outside the gene matches. DNA for the CDR3: TGTGCCAGCAGCTCCGGGACAGGGTCTTATGAGCAGTTCTTC. Translating gives CASSSGTGSYEQFF.

The chain employs TRBV4-1 and TRBJ1-2; weak D call: TRBD1 (5 bases). Germline V gene data show CDR1 as MGHRA and CDR2 as YSYEKL. The CDR3 length is 15 residues. Trimming took 0 bases from V and 2 from J, leaving 10 bases between them. CDR3 region: CASSQDPAGNYGYTF. The DNA of the CDR3 is TGCGCCAGCAGCCAAGATCCCGCAGGGAACTATGGCTACACCTTC.

Many counts were recorded for this clonotype. This chain links TRBV4-1 with TRBJ2-4, with D maybe TRBD2 (6 bases). There are 15 residues in the CDR3. Germline CDR1 and CDR2: MGHRA and YSYEKL. V gave up 4 bases and J gave up 0 bases, with 10 bases separating them. CDR3 nucleotide sequence: TGCGCCAGCAGCCCTACTAGCTCAGCCAAAAACATTCAGTACTTC. It yields the protein CASSPTSSAKNIQYF.

V gene TRBV27 combines with J gene TRBJ1-2; 8 positions agree with TRBD1. V dropped 3 bases and J dropped 5; count of bases not matched to a gene: 8. CDR3 length equals 15 residues. Per the germline V gene, CDR1 is MNHEY and CDR2 is SMNVEV (reference sequence). CDR3 DNA sequence: TGTGCCAGCAGTTTTCGGGGCAGGGGGCCTTATGGCTACACCTTC. It is translated as CASSFRGRGPYGYTF.